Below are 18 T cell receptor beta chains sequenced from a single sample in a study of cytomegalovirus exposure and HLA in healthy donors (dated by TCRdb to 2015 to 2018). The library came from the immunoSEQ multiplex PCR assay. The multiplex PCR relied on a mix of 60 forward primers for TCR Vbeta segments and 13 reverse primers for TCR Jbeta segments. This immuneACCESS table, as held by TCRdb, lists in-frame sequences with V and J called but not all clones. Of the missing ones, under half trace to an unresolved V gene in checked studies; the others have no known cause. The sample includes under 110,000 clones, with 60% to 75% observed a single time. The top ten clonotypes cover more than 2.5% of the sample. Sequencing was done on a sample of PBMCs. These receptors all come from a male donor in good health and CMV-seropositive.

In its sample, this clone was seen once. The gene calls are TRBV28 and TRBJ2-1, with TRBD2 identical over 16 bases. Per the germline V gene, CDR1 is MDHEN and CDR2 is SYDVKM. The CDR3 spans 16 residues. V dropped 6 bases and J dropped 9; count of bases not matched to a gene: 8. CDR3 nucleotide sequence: TGTGCCAGCAGCCAAACCGGGACTAGCGGGGGGGGTGAGCAGTTCTTC. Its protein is CASSQTGTSGGGEQFF.

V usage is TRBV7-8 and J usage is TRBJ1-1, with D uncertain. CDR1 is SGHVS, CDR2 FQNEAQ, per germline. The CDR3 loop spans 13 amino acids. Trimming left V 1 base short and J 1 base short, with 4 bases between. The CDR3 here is CASSLGANTEAFF. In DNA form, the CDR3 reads TGTGCCAGCAGCTTAGGAGCGAACACTGAAGCTTTCTTT.

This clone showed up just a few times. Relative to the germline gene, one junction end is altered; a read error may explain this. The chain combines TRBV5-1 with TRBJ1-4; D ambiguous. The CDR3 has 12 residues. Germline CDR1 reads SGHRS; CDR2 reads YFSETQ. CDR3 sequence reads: CASSLGDEKLFF. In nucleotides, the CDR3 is TGCGCCAGCAGTTTGGGCGATGAAAAACTGTTTTTT.

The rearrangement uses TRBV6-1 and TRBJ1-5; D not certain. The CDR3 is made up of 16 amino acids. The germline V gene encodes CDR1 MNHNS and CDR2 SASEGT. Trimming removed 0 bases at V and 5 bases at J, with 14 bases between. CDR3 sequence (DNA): TGTGCCAGCAGTGAAGCGCGCGGGGTTGTAGATCAGCCCCAGCATTTT. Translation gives CASSEARGVVDQPQHF.

The CDR3 spells CASSWGGTYEQYF. The CDR3 coding sequence is TGTGCCAGCAGCTGGGGGGGAACCTACGAGCAGTACTTC. The rearrangement uses TRBV5-5 and TRBJ2-7; 7 nucleotides match TRBD2. J gave up 2 bases and V 3 bases, and 2 bases lay outside the gene matches. The germline V gene encodes CDR1 SGHKS and CDR2 YYEKEE (reference sequence). The CDR3 spans 13 residues.

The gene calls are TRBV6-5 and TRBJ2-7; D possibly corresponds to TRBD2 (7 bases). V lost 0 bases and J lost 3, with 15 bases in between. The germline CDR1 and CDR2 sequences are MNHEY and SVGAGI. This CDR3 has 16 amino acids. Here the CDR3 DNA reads TGTGCCAGCAGTTACTCAACGGGAGGAGGGGGCTACGAGCAGTACTTC. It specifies CASSYSTGGGGYEQYF.

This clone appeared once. The CDR3 loop reads CASNTRREKETQYF. CDR3 nucleotide sequence: TGTGCCAGCAATACAAGACGGGAAAAAGAGACCCAGTACTTC. The chain couples TRBV2 to TRBJ2-5, with D possibly being TRBD2 (5 bases). Germline CDR1 and CDR2: SNHLY and FYNNEI. The CDR3 length is 14 residues. The V gene lost 7 bases and the J gene lost 3 bases, with 15 bases spanning the gap.

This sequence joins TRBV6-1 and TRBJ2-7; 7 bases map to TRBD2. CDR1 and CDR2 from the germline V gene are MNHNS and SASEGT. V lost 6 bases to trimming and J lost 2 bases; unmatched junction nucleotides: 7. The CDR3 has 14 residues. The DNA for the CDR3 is TGTGCCAGCAGGCTAGCGGTTGTACCCTACGAGCAGTACTTC. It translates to CASRLAVVPYEQYF.

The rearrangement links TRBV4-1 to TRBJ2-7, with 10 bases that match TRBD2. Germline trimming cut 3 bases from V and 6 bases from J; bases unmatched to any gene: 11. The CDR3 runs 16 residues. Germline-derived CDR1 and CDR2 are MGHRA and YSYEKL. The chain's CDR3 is CASSQPLAGLGAEQYF. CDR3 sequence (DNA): TGCGCCAGCAGCCAGCCACTAGCGGGGTTAGGGGCCGAGCAGTACTTC.

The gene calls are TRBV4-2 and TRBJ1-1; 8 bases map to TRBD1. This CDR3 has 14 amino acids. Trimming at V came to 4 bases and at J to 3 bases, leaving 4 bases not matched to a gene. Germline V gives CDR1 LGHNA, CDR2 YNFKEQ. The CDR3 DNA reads TGTGCCAGCAGCCTATTGACAGGGGACACTGAAGCTTTCTTT. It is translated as CASSLLTGDTEAFF.

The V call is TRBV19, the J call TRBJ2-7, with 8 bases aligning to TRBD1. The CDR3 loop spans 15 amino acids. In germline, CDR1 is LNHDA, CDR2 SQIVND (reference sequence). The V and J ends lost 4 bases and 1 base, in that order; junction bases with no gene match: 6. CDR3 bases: TGTGCCAGTAGTACCCGACAGGGGATTTCCTACGAGCAGTACTTC. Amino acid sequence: CASSTRQGISYEQYF. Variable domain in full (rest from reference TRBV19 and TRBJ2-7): DGGITQSPKYLFRKEGQNVTLSCEQNLNHDAMYWYRQDPGQGLRLIYYSQIVNDFQKGDIAEGYSVSREKKESFPLTVTSAQKNPTAFYLCASSTRQGISYEQYFGPGTRLTVT.

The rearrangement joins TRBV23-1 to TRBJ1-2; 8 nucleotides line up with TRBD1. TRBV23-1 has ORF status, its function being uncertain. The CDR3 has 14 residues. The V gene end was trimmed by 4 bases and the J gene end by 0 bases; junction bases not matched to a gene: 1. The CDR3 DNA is TGCGCCAGCAGTCCGGGACAGGCTAACTATGGCTACACCTTC. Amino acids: CASSPGQANYGYTF.

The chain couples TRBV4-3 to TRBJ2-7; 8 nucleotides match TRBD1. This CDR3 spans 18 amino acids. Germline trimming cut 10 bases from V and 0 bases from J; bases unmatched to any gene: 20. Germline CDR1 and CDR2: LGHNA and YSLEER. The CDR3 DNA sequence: TGCGCCACCATGCCCTCACCGGGACAGGCTTTCCGCTCCTACGAGCAGTACTTC. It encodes CATMPSPGQAFRSYEQYF.

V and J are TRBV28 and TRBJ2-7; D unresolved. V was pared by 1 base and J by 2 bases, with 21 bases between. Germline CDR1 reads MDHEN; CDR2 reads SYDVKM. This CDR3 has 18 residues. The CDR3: CASSLLIKYAGSTYEQYF. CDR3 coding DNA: TGTGCCAGCAGTTTATTAATTAAGTACGCCGGTTCTACCTACGAGCAGTACTTC.

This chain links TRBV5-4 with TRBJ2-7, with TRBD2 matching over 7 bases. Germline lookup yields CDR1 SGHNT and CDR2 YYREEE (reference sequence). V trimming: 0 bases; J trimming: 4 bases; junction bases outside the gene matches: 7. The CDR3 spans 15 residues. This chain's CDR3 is CASSLAGSSGYEQYF. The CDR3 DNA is TGTGCCAGCAGCTTGGCCGGGTCTAGCGGTTACGAGCAGTACTTC.

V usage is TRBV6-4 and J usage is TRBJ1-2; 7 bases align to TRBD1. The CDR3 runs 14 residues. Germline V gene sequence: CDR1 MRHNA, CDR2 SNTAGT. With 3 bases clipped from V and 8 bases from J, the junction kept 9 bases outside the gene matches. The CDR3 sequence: CASSEYIGGAGYTF. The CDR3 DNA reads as TGTGCCAGCAGTGAATATATAGGGGGCGCCGGCTACACCTTC.

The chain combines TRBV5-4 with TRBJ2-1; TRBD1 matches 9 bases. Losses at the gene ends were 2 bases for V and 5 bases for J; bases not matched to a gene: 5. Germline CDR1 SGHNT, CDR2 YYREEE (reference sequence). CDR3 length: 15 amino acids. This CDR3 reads CASSFLRQGDNEQFF. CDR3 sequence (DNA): TGTGCCAGCAGCTTTCTGAGACAGGGGGACAATGAGCAGTTCTTC.

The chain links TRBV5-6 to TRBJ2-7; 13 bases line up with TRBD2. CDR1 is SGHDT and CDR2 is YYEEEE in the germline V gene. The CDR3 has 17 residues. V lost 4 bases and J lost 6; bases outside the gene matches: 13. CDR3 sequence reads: CASSHWGLAGRIAEQYF. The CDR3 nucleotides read TGTGCCAGCAGCCATTGGGGACTAGCGGGGCGAATCGCCGAGCAGTACTTC.